This T cell receptor beta chain originates from a study of T-cell reconstitution after alpha-beta-depleted transplantation in children. This clonotype came up a few times. Its cognate antigen is unknown. Trimming cost V 1 base and J 2 bases, with 10 bases left between them. The CDR3 totals 15 residues. Germline lookup yields CDR1 SGHRS and CDR2 YFSETQ. Using unique molecular identifiers, the investigators prepared the TCRbeta library. Each CDR3 protein gets one entry after TCRdb re-called the PCR reads with MiXCR. The top ten hold 13% to 15% of the sample, which has about 580,000 distinct CDR3 sequences, 23% seen once. Findings and caveats of the study: Several patients had high TCRbeta diversity at day 60; it came from surviving recipient T cells and thymic progenitors. T-cell numbers and diversity, one year after transplant, stemmed largely from T cells that were newly produced.

Sample: PBMCs, mostly from graft donor cells, taken 360 days after TCRalphabeta/CD19-depleted stem cell transplant. The clonotype comes from a boy under two years old who had a stem cell transplant for acute myeloid leukemia, so the T cells may come from the graft donor. The rearrangement joins TRBV5-1 to TRBJ2-1, with D possibly matching TRBD1 (6 bases). The CDR3 DNA reads as TGCGCCAGCAGCTTGCATCAGGGGCCCTACAATGAGCAGTTCTTC. Encoded protein: CASSLHQGPYNEQFF.